Each of the 15 T cell receptor beta chains below was sequenced from the same sample in a study of shared clonotypes between healthy human individuals. Using immunoSEQ multiplex PCR, the repertoire was profiled, and TCRdb retains in-frame clones only, with some absent. Here the sample spans 2.3 million or so clones, approximately 95% being singletons. The sample taken for sequencing was naive CD4+ T cells from PBMCs. Sample subset: CD45RA+ positively selected. The receptors originated from a man between 18 and 29 years old in good health. Some clones in this sample may be carry-over from other donors' samples.

The CDR3 bases are TGTGCCAGCAGTTCCGGACCGAGCAATGAGCAGTTCTTC. It encodes CASSSGPSNEQFF. V is TRBV28 and J is TRBJ2-1; no definite D call. Germline V CDR1 and CDR2: MDHEN, SYDVKM. The CDR3 is 13 amino acids. The V and J ends lost 4 bases and 6 bases respectively, with 10 bases between them.

Comments on this clone: Additional DNA sequences in this sample encode the identical CDR3. This chain connects TRBV7-6 to TRBJ1-2, with 9 bases fitting TRBD1. Germline V gene data show CDR1 as SGHVS and CDR2 as FNYEAQ. Trimming at V came to 5 bases and at J to 3 bases, leaving 4 bases not matched to a gene. The CDR3 spans 14 residues. The CDR3 DNA follows: TGTGCCAGCAGCCCGGGACAGGGACACTATGGCTACACCTTC. Protein sequence: CASSPGQGHYGYTF.

This chain joins TRBV7-6 and TRBJ2-7; possibly TRBD1 or TRBD2 for D (5 bases each). Trimming took off 0 bases at V and 0 bases at J, with 27 bases between the two ends. The CDR3 has 21 amino acids. CDR1 and CDR2 from the germline V gene are SGHVS and FNYEAQ. The CDR3 region has the DNA TGTGCCAGCAGCTTAGCGGGACCCCTCGGACCGAGCGGAGAGAGCTCCTACGAGCAGTACTTC. It yields the protein CASSLAGPLGPSGESSYEQYF.

The CDR3 region has the DNA TGCGCCAGCAGCCAGGGACAGTTATCAGATACGCAGTATTTT. This encodes CASSQGQLSDTQYF. This chain uses TRBV5-1 with TRBJ2-3, with 7 bases fitting TRBD1. V gave up 4 bases and J gave up 4 bases; unmatched junction bases: 6. The CDR3 runs to 14 residues. Germline V gives CDR1 SGHRS, CDR2 YFSETQ. Complete variable domain (other parts from reference TRBV5-1 and TRBJ2-3): KAGVTQTPRYLIKTRGQQVTLSCSPISGHRSVSWYQQTPGQGLQFLFEYFSETQRNKGNFPGRFSGRQFSNSRSEMNVSTLELGDSALYLCASSQGQLSDTQYFGPGTRLTVL.

The chain has TRBV5-6 and TRBJ2-3; no definite D call. The CDR3 is 14 residues long. V dropped 0 bases and J dropped 5 bases, with 10 bases sitting between them. Germline V gives CDR1 SGHDT, CDR2 YYEEEE. CDR3 amino acids: CASSLGARGDTQYF. CDR3 DNA sequence: TGTGCCAGCAGCTTGGGGGCCCGAGGAGATACGCAGTATTTT.

The CDR3 protein is CASSSRQGSSGYGYTF. For the CDR3, the DNA is TGCGCCAGCAGCTCCCGACAGGGTAGTAGTGGCTATGGCTACACCTTC. The chain recombines TRBV5-1 with TRBJ1-2; 7 nucleotides match TRBD1. The germline gives CDR1 SGHRS, CDR2 YFSETQ. The V segment lost 3 bases and the J segment 4 bases; nucleotides outside the gene matches: 12. The length of the CDR3 is 16 residues.

The chain couples TRBV19 to TRBJ1-5; a possible D gene is TRBD1 (5 bases). Germline values: CDR1 LNHDA, CDR2 SQIVND (reference sequence). V lost 8 bases, J lost 1 base, and 15 bases lay in between. This CDR3 is built from 15 residues. CDR3 DNA sequence: TGTGCCAGTCAAAGAGGGGTGGCGAGCAATCAGCCCCAGCATTTT. It encodes CASQRGVASNQPQHF.

The chain recombines TRBV27 with TRBJ2-7, with D tentatively TRBD2 (5 bases). Germline V CDR1 and CDR2: MNHEY, SMNVEV (reference sequence). The CDR3 runs to 13 residues. The germline V and J ends were trimmed by 3 bases and 2 bases, with 8 bases remaining between them. In DNA form, the CDR3 reads TGTGCCAGCAGTTTTATCGGGACCTACGAGCAGTACTTC. Protein: CASSFIGTYEQYF.

In DNA form, the CDR3 reads TGTGCCAGCAGTGAACCCCCGGTGGATACGCAGTATTTT. This translates into CASSEPPVDTQYF. V and J are TRBV25-1 and TRBJ2-3; D uncertain. Trimming pared 2 bases from V and 6 bases from J, leaving 9 bases between. The CDR3 loop spans 13 amino acids. From germline, CDR1 is MGHDK and CDR2 SYGVNS.

This clone was recorded once. The rearrangement joins TRBV6-1 to TRBJ2-5; TRBD1 agrees at 9 bases. Germline values: CDR1 MNHNS, CDR2 SASEGT. The V and J ends lost 8 bases and 5 bases, in that order; junction bases with no gene match: 12. The CDR3 contains 15 residues. The CDR3 spells CASDDRGDNSETQYF. Written as DNA, the CDR3 is TGTGCCAGCGACGACAGGGGGGATAATAGCGAGACCCAGTACTTC.

The gene calls are TRBV5-1 and TRBJ2-7, with D unresolved. Between the trimmed V and J ends, which lost 6 bases and 4 bases, there was a span of 17 bases. Germline V lookup: CDR1 SGHRS, CDR2 YFSETQ. The length of the CDR3 is 14 residues. CDR3 residues: CASTAADPYYEQYF. In DNA, the CDR3 is TGCGCCAGCACCGCAGCCGACCCGTATTACGAGCAGTACTTC.

This CDR3 is CASSAIQGPYNEQFF. In DNA form, the CDR3 reads TGTGCCAGCAGCGCGATACAGGGACCCTACAATGAGCAGTTCTTC. The genes are TRBV11-2 and TRBJ2-1, with D perhaps TRBD1 (6 bases). Trimming cost V 5 bases and J 2 bases, with 13 bases left between them. The germline gives CDR1 SGHAT, CDR2 FQNNGV. The CDR3 contains 15 residues.

This sequence joins TRBV6-5 and TRBJ1-4; 7 bases map to TRBD1. From germline, CDR1 is MNHEY and CDR2 SVGAGI. After removal of 2 bases from V and 6 bases from J, the junction contained 3 bases not matched to a gene. This CDR3 spans 14 amino acids. DNA for the CDR3: TGTGCCAGCAGTTACACAGGGGTTTATGAAAAACTGTTTTTT. It codes for CASSYTGVYEKLFF.

The J gene is TRBJ2-7, the V gene TRBV7-6; D is possibly TRBD1 (6 bases). Germline CDR1 reads SGHVS; CDR2 reads FNYEAQ. V was pared by 1 base and J by 4 bases, with 14 bases between. The CDR3 is made up of 15 amino acids. CDR3: CASSLGAGEYYEQYF. For the CDR3, the DNA is TGTGCCAGCAGCTTAGGAGCAGGGGAGTATTACGAGCAGTACTTC.

CDR3 protein: CASSVEQTRDTQYF. As DNA, the CDR3 is TGTGCCAGCAGCGTAGAACAGACCCGGGATACGCAGTATTTT. The rearrangement uses TRBV9 and TRBJ2-3; D ambiguous. V was trimmed by 0 bases and J by 6 bases, leaving 11 bases between them. The germline V gene has CDR1 SGDLS and CDR2 YYNGEE. The CDR3 sequence is 14 residues long. Together with reference TRBV9 and TRBJ2-3, the CDR3 gives the full variable domain: DSGVTQTPKHLITATGQRVTLRCSPRSGDLSVYWYQQSLDQGLQFLIQYYNGEERAKGNILERFSAQQFPDLHSELNLSSLELGDSALYFCASSVEQTRDTQYFGPGTRLTVL.